In its sample, the clone carrying this T cell receptor beta chain was seen a few times. The data are from a study of T-cell reconstitution after alpha-beta-depleted transplantation in children. Germline V CDR1 and CDR2: MDHEN, SYDVKM. V lost 3 bases and J 4 bases, leaving 13 bases between the germline ends. The CDR3 totals 15 residues. Unique molecular identifiers were incorporated during preparation of the TCRbeta library. A single record per CDR3 protein comes from TCRdb applying MiXCR to the PCR reads. The table lists about 980,000 distinct CDR3 sequences, 25% to 35% of them singletons. The chain combines TRBV28 with TRBJ2-1; D is undetermined. The sequence was obtained from a boy under two years old who had a stem cell transplant for SCID, so the T cells may come from the graft donor. The specimen was PBMCs, mostly from graft donor cells, collected 360 days after TCRalphabeta/CD19-depleted stem cell transplant. The CDR3 is CASSFGRWRYNEQFF. CDR3 DNA sequence: TGTGCCAGCAGTTTTGGACGGTGGCGGTACAATGAGCAGTTCTTC.